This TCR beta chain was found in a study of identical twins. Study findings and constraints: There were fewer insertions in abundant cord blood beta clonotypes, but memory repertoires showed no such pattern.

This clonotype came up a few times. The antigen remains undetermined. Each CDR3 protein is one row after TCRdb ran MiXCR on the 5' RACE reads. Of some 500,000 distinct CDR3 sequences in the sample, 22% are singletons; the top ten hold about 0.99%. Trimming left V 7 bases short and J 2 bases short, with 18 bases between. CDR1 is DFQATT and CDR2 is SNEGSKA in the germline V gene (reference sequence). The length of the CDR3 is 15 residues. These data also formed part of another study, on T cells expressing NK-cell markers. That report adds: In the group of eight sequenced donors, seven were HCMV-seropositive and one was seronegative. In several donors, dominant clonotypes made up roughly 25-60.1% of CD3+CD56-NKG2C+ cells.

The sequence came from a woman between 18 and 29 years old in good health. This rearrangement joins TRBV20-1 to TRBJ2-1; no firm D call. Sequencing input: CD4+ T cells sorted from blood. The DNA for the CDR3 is TGCAGTGGCCTACCTGCGGCTAGGGCCTACAATGAGCAGTTCTTC. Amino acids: CSGLPAARAYNEQFF.